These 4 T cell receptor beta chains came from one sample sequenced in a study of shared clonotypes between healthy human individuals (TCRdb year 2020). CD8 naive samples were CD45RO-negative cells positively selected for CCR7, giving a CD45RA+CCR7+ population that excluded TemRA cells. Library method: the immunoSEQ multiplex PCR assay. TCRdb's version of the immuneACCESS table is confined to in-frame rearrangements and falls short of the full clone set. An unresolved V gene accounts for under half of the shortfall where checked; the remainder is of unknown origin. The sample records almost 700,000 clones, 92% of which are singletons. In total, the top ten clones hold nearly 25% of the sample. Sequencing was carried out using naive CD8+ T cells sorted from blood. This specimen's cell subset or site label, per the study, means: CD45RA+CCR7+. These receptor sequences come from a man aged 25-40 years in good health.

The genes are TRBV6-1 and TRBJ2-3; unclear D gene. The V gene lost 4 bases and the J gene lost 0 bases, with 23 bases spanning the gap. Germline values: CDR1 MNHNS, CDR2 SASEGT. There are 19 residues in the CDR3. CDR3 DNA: TGTGCCAGCAGTGCCGATAACCGCCGACGGCTAACTAGCACAGATACGCAGTATTTT. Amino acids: CASSADNRRRLTSTDTQYF.

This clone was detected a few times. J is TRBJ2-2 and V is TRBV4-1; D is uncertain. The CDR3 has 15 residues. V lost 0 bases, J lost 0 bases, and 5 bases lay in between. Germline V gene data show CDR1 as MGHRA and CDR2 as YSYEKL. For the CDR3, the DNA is TGCGCCAGCAGCCAAGAAGGCTCGAACACCGGGGAGCTGTTTTTT. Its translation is CASSQEGSNTGELFF.

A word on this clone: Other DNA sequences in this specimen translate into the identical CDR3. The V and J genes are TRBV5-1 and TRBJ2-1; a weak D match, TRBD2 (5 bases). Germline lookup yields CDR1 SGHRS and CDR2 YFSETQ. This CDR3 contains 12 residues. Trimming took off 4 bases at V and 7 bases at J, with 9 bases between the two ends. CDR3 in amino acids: CASSPEDNEQFF. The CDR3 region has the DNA TGCGCCAGCAGCCCGGAGGATAATGAGCAGTTCTTC.

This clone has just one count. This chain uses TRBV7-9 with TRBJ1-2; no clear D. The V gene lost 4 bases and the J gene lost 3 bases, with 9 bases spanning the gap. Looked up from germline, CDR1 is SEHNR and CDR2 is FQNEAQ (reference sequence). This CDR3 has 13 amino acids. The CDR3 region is CASSSGRYYGYTF. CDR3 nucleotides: TGTGCCAGCAGCTCTGGACGGTACTATGGCTACACCTTC.